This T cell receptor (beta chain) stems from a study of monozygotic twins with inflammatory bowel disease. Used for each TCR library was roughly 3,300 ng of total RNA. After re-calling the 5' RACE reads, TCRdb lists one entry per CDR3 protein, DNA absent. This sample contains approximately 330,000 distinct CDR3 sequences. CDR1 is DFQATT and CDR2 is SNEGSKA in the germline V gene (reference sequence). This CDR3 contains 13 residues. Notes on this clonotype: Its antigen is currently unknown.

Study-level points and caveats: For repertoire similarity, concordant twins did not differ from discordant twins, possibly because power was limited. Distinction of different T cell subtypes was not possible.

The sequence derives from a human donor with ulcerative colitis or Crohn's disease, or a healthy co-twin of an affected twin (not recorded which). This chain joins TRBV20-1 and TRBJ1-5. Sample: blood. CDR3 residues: CSARVQGNQPQHF.